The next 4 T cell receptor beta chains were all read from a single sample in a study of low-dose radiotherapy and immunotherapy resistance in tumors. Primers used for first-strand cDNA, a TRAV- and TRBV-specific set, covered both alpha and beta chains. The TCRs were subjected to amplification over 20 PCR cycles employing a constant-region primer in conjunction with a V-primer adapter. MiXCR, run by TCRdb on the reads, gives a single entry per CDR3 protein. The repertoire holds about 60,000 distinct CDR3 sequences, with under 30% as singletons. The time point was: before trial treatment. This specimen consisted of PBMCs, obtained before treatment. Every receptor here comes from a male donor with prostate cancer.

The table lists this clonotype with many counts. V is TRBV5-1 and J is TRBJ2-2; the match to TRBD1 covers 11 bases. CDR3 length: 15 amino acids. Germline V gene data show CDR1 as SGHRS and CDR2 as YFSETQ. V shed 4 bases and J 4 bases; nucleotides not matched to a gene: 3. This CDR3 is CASSSGTGGTGELFF. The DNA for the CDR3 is TGCGCCAGCAGCAGCGGGACAGGGGGCACCGGGGAGCTGTTTTTT.

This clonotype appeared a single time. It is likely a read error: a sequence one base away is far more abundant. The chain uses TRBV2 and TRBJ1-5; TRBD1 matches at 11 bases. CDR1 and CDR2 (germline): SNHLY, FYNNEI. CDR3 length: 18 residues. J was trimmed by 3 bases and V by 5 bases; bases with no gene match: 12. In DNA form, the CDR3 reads TGTGCCAGCAGTTTACCCCGCGGGACAGGGGGTCACAATCAGCCCCAGCATTTT. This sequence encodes CASSLPRGTGGHNQPQHF. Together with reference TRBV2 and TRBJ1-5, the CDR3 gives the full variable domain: EPEVTQTPSHQVTQMGQEVILRCVPISNHLYFYWYRQILGQKVEFLVSFYNNEISEKSEIFDDQFSVERPDGSNFTLKIRSTKLEDSAMYFCASSLPRGTGGHNQPQHFGDGTRLSIL.

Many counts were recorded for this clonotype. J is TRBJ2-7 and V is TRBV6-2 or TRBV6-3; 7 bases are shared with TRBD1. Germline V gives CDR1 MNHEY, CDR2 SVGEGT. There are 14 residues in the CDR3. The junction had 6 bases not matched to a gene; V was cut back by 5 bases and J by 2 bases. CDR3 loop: CASSVDRNTYEQYF. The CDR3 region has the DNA TGTGCCAGCAGTGTGGACAGGAACACCTACGAGCAGTACTTC.

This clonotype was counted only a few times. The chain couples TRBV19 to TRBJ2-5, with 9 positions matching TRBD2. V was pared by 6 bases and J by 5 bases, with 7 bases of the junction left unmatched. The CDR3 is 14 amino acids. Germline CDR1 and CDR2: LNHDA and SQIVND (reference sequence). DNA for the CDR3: TGTGCCAGTAGCCGGACAGCGGGAGGCGAGACCCAGTACTTC. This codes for CASSRTAGGETQYF.